This TCR beta chain appears in the sequencing data of a study of blood T cell repertoires in COVID-19. Original processing methods: Amplification with reference gene primers provided the estimates of nucleated cell counts. TCRdb keeps only in-frame clones here, not all; method: immunoSEQ multiplex PCR. V, J and clone size derive from that table, while D and trimming were established from the DNA sequence. This sample yields under 250,000 clones, of which about 91% are seen a single time; 6% to 6.5% belongs to the top ten. Trimming removed 4 bases at V and 0 bases at J, with 13 bases between. CDR1 is LGHNA, CDR2 YSLEER, per germline. This CDR3 region has 16 residues.

The chain combines TRBV4-3 with TRBJ2-1; no clear D gene. The sample comprised peripheral blood. The clonotype was recovered from a young woman with COVID-19, enrolled during active disease. The CDR3 is CASSRSPVSSYNEQFF. DNA for the CDR3: TGCGCCAGCAGCCGGTCCCCGGTTAGCTCCTACAATGAGCAGTTCTTC.